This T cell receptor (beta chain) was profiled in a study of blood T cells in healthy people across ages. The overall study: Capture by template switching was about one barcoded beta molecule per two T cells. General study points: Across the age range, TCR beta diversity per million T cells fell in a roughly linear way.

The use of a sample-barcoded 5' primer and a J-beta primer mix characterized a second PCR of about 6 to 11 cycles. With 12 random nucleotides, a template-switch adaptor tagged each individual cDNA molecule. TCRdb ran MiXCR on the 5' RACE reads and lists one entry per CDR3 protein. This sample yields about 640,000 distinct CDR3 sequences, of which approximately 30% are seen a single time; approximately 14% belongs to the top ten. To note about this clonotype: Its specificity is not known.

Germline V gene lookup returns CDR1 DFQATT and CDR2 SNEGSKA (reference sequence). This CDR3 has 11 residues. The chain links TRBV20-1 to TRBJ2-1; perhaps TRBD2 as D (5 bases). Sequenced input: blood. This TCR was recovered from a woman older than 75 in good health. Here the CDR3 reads CSTAPEDEQFF. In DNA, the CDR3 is TGCAGCACAGCCCCGGAGGATGAGCAGTTCTTC.